The 14 T cell receptor beta chains reported below all come from one sample, sequenced in a study of T-cell reconstitution after alpha-beta-depleted transplantation in children. Preparation of the TCRbeta library was carried out with unique molecular identifiers. One entry per CDR3 protein, called by TCRdb with MiXCR from the PCR reads. Of a few hundred thousand distinct CDR3 sequences in the sample, 25% to 30% were seen once. Sequencing was performed on PBMCs, taken before TCRalphabeta/CD19-depleted stem cell transplant. These receptors came from a boy less than two years old with Wiskott-Aldrich syndrome, due to receive a stem cell transplant.

This clonotype was counted at least ten times. The genes are TRBV28 and TRBJ1-1, with D perhaps matching TRBD1 (6 bases). Trimming stripped 6 bases from V and 0 bases from J, with 11 bases between. The CDR3 contains 14 residues. The germline V gene has CDR1 MDHEN and CDR2 SYDVKM. The CDR3 protein is CASSLGGLNTEAFF. As DNA, the CDR3 is TGTGCCAGCAGCTTGGGGGGCCTGAACACTGAAGCTTTCTTT.

This clonotype was observed a few times. The V and J genes are TRBV10-3 and TRBJ2-1, with 7 bases that match TRBD2. J lost 8 bases, V lost 6 bases, and 4 bases had no gene match. Germline V CDR1 and CDR2: ENHRY, SYGVKD. The CDR3 sequence is 12 residues long. CDR3 nucleotides: TGTGCCATCAGGCCAGCGGGACATGAGCAGTTCTTC. Amino acids: CAIRPAGHEQFF.

This clonotype was picked up many times. CDR3 amino acids: CASSPRRGQETQYF. The CDR3 DNA is TGTGCCAGCAGTCCCCGTCGCGGTCAAGAGACCCAGTACTTC. The chain employs TRBV12-3 or TRBV12-4 and TRBJ2-5; D is ambiguous. V dropped 5 bases and J dropped 2 bases, with 12 bases sitting between them. The CDR3 has 14 amino acids.

This clonotype was counted only a few times. The rearrangement joins TRBV25-1 to TRBJ2-2; D is uncertain. The V gene's germline CDR1 is MGHDK and CDR2 SYGVNS. This CDR3 spans 13 amino acids. V dropped 1 base and J dropped 7 bases, with 7 bases sitting between them. CDR3 DNA sequence: TGTGCCAGCAGTGAATGGTTAGACGGGGAGCTGTTTTTT. Translating gives CASSEWLDGELFF.

In this sample, this clonotype turned up a few times. The chain has TRBV20-1 and TRBJ2-1; possible D gene TRBD2, 8 bases. V was shortened by 2 bases and J by 9 bases, with 20 bases between the two germline ends. The CDR3 has 15 residues. Germline CDR1 DFQATT, CDR2 SNEGSKA (reference sequence). For the CDR3, the DNA is TGCAGTGCTAGACAGGGGGTAAGCGGGAGCTTTGAGCAGTTCTTC. It codes for CSARQGVSGSFEQFF.

This clonotype has only one observation. J is TRBJ2-7 and V is TRBV5-6; D unresolved. V shed 0 bases and J shed 5 bases, with 12 bases lying between them. CDR1 and CDR2 (germline): SGHDT, YYEEEE. The CDR3 is made up of 14 amino acids. In DNA, the CDR3 is TGTGCCAGCAGCTTGGTACCAAGATCAAACGAGCAGTACTTC. It translates to CASSLVPRSNEQYF.

This chain's CDR3 is CASSLTGAWGNQPQHF. DNA for the CDR3: TGTGCCAGCAGTTTGACAGGGGCCTGGGGCAATCAGCCCCAGCATTTT. This chain links TRBV12-3 or TRBV12-4 with TRBJ1-5; 8 bases align to TRBD1. The V segment lost 3 bases and the J segment 2 bases; nucleotides outside the gene matches: 6. The length of the CDR3 is 16 residues.

This clonotype was seen more than once but under ten times. This sequence joins TRBV29-1 and TRBJ2-7; 12 bases are a match to TRBD1. The CDR3 consists of 12 residues. Germline trimming cut 6 bases from V and 5 bases from J; bases unmatched to any gene: 2. Germline lookup yields CDR1 SQVTM and CDR2 ANQGSEA. Written as DNA, the CDR3 is TGCAGCGTGGGGACAGGGGGCCACGAGCAGTACTTC. Translating it yields CSVGTGGHEQYF.

This clonotype has only a few counts. This rearrangement joins TRBV29-1 to TRBJ2-3; TRBD2 matches 9 bases. The CDR3 has 15 amino acids. The germline V gene encodes CDR1 SQVTM and CDR2 ANQGSEA. V gave up 5 bases and J gave up 0 bases; unmatched junction bases: 6. CDR3 coding DNA: TGCAGCGTTCGAGGACTAGCGCTTAGCACAGATACGCAGTATTTT. This sequence encodes CSVRGLALSTDTQYF.

J is TRBJ2-2 and V is TRBV28, with D uncertain. The CDR3 is 10 residues long. V lost 6 bases, J lost 15 bases, and 11 bases lay in between. In germline, CDR1 is MDHEN, CDR2 SYDVKM. In nucleotides, the CDR3 is TGTGCCAGCAGGCTTCCAACGATGTTTTTT. It specifies CASRLPTMFF.

Comments on this clonotype: This may be a read error, as it is one base from a much larger clone. This rearrangement joins TRBV5-1 to TRBJ2-1, with 9 bases fitting TRBD2. J lost 2 bases, V lost 4 bases, and 1 base had no gene match. CDR3 length equals 14 residues. Germline V gene sequence: CDR1 SGHRS, CDR2 YFSETQ. CDR3 region: CASSASGAYNEQFF. For the CDR3, the DNA is TGCGCCAGCAGCGCTAGCGGGGCCTACAATGAGCAGTTCTTC.

CDR3 loop: CASSSAGTVNTGELFF. The CDR3 bases are TGTGCCAGCAGCTCAGCCGGGACCGTTAACACCGGGGAGCTGTTTTTT. The chain is built from TRBV7-3 and TRBJ2-2; D may be TRBD1 or TRBD2 (5 bases each). The V gene lost 4 bases and the J gene lost 2 bases, with 14 bases spanning the gap. Germline loops: CDR1 SGHTA, CDR2 FQGTGA. The CDR3 spans 16 residues.

The rearrangement uses TRBV15 and TRBJ2-1; D not certain. Trimming shortened V by 0 bases and J by 4 bases, and 7 bases separated the two germline ends. Germline V gene data show CDR1 as LNHNV and CDR2 as YYDKDF (reference sequence). This CDR3 is 14 amino acids long. CDR3 DNA sequence: TGTGCCACCAGCAGAGATGTAGGTTACAATGAGCAGTTCTTC. Translated: CATSRDVGYNEQFF.

The rearrangement joins TRBV20-1 to TRBJ2-4, with D perhaps matching TRBD1 or TRBD2 (5 bases each). Germline lookup yields CDR1 DFQATT and CDR2 SNEGSKA (reference sequence). The CDR3 runs to 15 residues. Deletions cut 1 base from V and 5 bases from J, with 15 bases between. CDR3 amino acids: CSARGVRGGQNIQYF. Written as DNA, the CDR3 is TGCAGTGCTAGAGGGGTGAGGGGTGGGCAAAACATTCAGTACTTC.